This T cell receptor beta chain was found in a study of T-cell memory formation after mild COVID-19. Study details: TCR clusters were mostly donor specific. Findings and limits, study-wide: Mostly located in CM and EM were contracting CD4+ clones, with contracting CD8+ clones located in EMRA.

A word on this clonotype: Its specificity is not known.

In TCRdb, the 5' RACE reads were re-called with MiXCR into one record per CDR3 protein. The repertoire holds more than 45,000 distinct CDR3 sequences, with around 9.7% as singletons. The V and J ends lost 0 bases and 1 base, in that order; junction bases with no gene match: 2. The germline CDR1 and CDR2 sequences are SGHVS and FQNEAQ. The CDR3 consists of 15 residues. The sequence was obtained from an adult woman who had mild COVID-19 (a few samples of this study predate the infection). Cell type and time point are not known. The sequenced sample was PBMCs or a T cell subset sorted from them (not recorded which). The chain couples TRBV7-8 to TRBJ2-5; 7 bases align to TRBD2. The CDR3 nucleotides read TGTGCCAGCAGCTTAGCGGGAGGGGTCCAAGAGACCCAGTACTTC. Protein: CASSLAGGVQETQYF.